Presented here are 3 T cell receptor beta chains from one specimen sequenced in a study of OX40 agonist ivuxolimab in advanced cancers. Profiled with immunoSEQ multiplex PCR; TCRdb holds only in-frame clones, not every one. The table records approximately 68,000 clones, 80% to 85% of them present only once. The sequenced sample was CD4+ or CD8+ T cells sorted from blood, obtained in a trial of the OX40 agonist ivuxolimab. Receptor source: an adult with an advanced solid tumor such as melanoma, head and neck, liver or kidney cancer.

V usage is TRBV7-8 and J usage is TRBJ2-1; 7 bases map to TRBD2. The ends lost 5 bases at V and 14 bases at J; junction bases unmatched: 9. The CDR3 has 12 residues. The germline CDR1 and CDR2 sequences are SGHVS and FQNEAQ. CDR3: CASSRPGGSEFF. CDR3 in DNA: TGTGCCAGCAGCCGCCCGGGCGGGAGCGAGTTCTTC.

This clone was seen a handful of times. The chain couples TRBV7-9 to TRBJ2-1; D is undetermined. This CDR3 has 11 residues. The V end lost 5 bases, the J end lost 8 bases, and 7 bases lay between the germline ends. Germline V gene sequence: CDR1 SEHNR, CDR2 FQNEAQ (reference sequence). The DNA for the CDR3 is TGTGCCAGCAGCCCGCAGGATGAGCAGTTCTTC. Amino acids: CASSPQDEQFF.

The rearrangement links TRBV7-2 to TRBJ2-3; D call uncertain. The CDR3 has 12 amino acids. Germline V gene lookup returns CDR1 SGHTA and CDR2 FQGNSA. Trimming removed 1 base at V and 7 bases at J, with 6 bases between. In nucleotides, the CDR3 is TGTGCCAGCAGCTTAGACACCCATACGCAGTATTTT. Its translation: CASSLDTHTQYF.